This T cell receptor (beta chain) was captured by sequencing in a study of beta chain features in type 1 diabetes. Study context: Taken together, all samples contributed fewer than 110 million examined sorted cells.

One heparinised blood draw, averaging about 100 mL, came from each donor. What was sequenced were expressed TCRB transcripts, since all of the isolated RNA had been reverse transcribed. Sequenced by immunoSEQ multiplex PCR; TCRdb stores in-frame clones only, minus some. The data hold 300,000 to 400,000 clones, with around 7.6% observed a single time. CDR3 length: 16 amino acids. Germline V lookup: CDR1 SEHNR, CDR2 FQNEAQ (reference sequence). The trim removed 5 bases at V and 7 bases at J, leaving 13 bases unmatched. This clone was counted a few times. Antigen unknown. Study findings and constraints: Naive, central memory and Treg TCRB repertoires appeared more alike in patients than in healthy donors. Diminished insertions and augmented deletions at VDJ junctions characterized type 1 diabetes patients.

The receptor's source is a woman between 18 and 30 years old in good health. The rearrangement uses TRBV7-9 and TRBJ2-1, with TRBD2 identical over 8 bases. Input material: central memory CD4+ T cells from blood. The chain's CDR3 is CASSPYERESANEQFF. The CDR3 nucleotides are TGTGCCAGCAGCCCTTATGAGCGGGAGTCTGCAAATGAGCAGTTCTTC.